The text below deals with one T cell receptor (beta chain). The sample comes from a study of blood T cell repertoires in COVID-19. Looking at the study overall: PBMCs, B-cell-depleted T cells, or T cells were the source of the cDNA or gDNA that made up the material.

In the authors' methods: Nucleated cell number was recorded as an estimate derived from reference gene primer amplification. TCRdb's copy holds only in-frame clones and misses some; the assay was immunoSEQ multiplex PCR. V, J and clone size derive from that table, while D and trimming were established from the DNA sequence. The data contain hundreds of thousands of clones, approximately 86% of them singletons. V shed 6 bases, J shed 0 bases, and the junction held 2 bases outside the gene matches. The germline CDR1 and CDR2 sequences are LGHNT and FRNRAP. The CDR3 runs 14 residues. The receptor's source is a man aged 80 or over with acute or convalescent COVID-19. V usage is TRBV12-5 and J usage is TRBJ2-1; 7 bases fit TRBD1. The sequencing sample was made of peripheral blood. The CDR3 reads CASGGQYSYNEQFF. The CDR3 nucleotides read TGTGCTAGTGGGGGACAGTACTCCTACAATGAGCAGTTCTTC.